This section outlines one TCR beta chain sequence together with its context. The antigen is not known. Noted time point: week 23, last vaccination. The study gave 300 ug of mutant IDH1 20-mer peptide per vaccine dose, with topical imiquimod. The data originate from a study of a mutant IDH1 vaccine in newly diagnosed glioma. Trimming cost V 3 bases and J 1 base, with 7 bases left between them. This CDR3 has 14 residues. Germline V gene data show CDR1 as LNHDA and CDR2 as SQIVND (reference sequence). Sequencing used immunoSEQ multiplex PCR; TCRdb keeps in-frame clones, though not all of them. The sample includes 52,000 or so clones, 80% of them seen just once.

The clonotype originates from a man aged 40-55 years with glioma. Source: PBMCs, taken from a glioma patient whose treatment included an IDH1 peptide vaccine. The V gene is TRBV19, the J gene TRBJ1-3, with no clear D. CDR3 coding DNA: TGTGCCAGTAGTATTAAGACATCTGGAAACACCATATATTTT. Translation gives CASSIKTSGNTIYF.